The rows below give T cell receptor beta chains drawn from one sample of a study of blood T cell repertoires in COVID-19. The assay was immunoSEQ multiplex PCR, and TCRdb's table has in-frame clones only and misses some. The sample includes a few hundred thousand clones, roughly 85% seen only once; the top ten take about 4.3%. Material: PBMCs or T cells enriched from blood (not recorded which). All receptors derive from a woman in her twenties or thirties who had recovered from COVID-19. Both conserved end residues are part of each CDR3. Each record gives: clone size, V gene, J gene, D gene, CDR3 protein, CDR3 DNA. A D gene is named only where the DNA matches it firmly. Size tells how often a clone was seen (once, few, many) or the class of an expanded clone, and some rows leave it out.

NA,TRBV4-1,TRBJ2-3,TRBD2,CASSHPSAGAQYF,TGCGCCAGCAGCCATCCCTCAGCGGGGGCCCAGTATTTT
NA,TRBV5-6,TRBJ2-7,TRBD2,CASSPGGLAEPSYEQYF,TGTGCCAGCAGCCCGGGGGGACTAGCGGAGCCCTCCTACGAGCAGTACTTC
NA,TRBV7-9,TRBJ1-6,NA,CASSLSDKSNSPLHF,TGTGCCAGCAGCCTCTCGGACAAGTCAAATTCACCCCTCCACTTT
once,TRBV15,TRBJ1-5,TRBD1,CATGTGDGSNQPQHF,TGTGCCACCGGGACAGGAGACGGCAGCAATCAGCCCCAGCATTTT
once,TRBV30,TRBJ1-6,NA,CAWTMTGSYNSPLHF,TGTGCCTGGACCATGACAGGAAGTTATAATTCACCCCTCCACTTT
NA,TRBV27,TRBJ1-5,NA,CASSLGWGSGQPQHF,TGTGCCAGCAGCTTAGGTTGGGGCTCCGGTCAGCCCCAGCATTTT
NA,TRBV7-9,TRBJ2-1,NA,CASSFPVLLTYNEQFF,TGTGCCAGCAGCTTCCCGGTCCTTTTAACCTACAATGAGCAGTTCTTC
NA,TRBV4-1,TRBJ2-7,NA,CASSQGPLSFSYEQYF,TGCGCCAGCAGCCAAGGTCCACTGTCGTTCTCCTACGAGCAGTACTTC
NA,TRBV18,TRBJ1-4,TRBD1,CASSPPGQGNEKLFF,TGTGCCAGCTCACCCCCGGGACAGGGGAATGAAAAACTGTTTTTT
NA,TRBV10-3,TRBJ1-1,NA,CAISEQGAEAFF,TGTGCCATCAGTGAGCAAGGAGCTGAAGCTTTCTTT
NA,TRBV24-1,TRBJ2-3,TRBD1,CATSDPASGRGLPDTQYF,TGTGCCACCAGTGACCCCGCGAGCGGCAGGGGGCTACCAGATACGCAGTATTTT
few,TRBV19,TRBJ2-5,NA,CASSIAGGETQYF,TGTGCCAGTAGTATTGCAGGGGGGGAGACCCAGTACTTC
NA,TRBV30,TRBJ2-7,TRBD1,CAWTGGSEQYF,TGTGCCTGGACAGGGGGCTCCGAGCAGTACTTC
NA,TRBV27,TRBJ2-7,TRBD1,CASGEADRDLGEQYF,TGTGCCAGCGGAGAGGCTGACAGGGATCTCGGCGAGCAGTACTTC
NA,TRBV7-9,TRBJ1-4,TRBD1,CASTGVTNEKLFF,TGTGCCAGTACAGGGGTTACTAATGAAAAACTGTTTTTT
NA,TRBV5-6,TRBJ1-1,TRBD1,CASSLTGGAYAFF,TGTGCCAGCAGCTTAACAGGGGGCGCTTATGCTTTCTTT
once,TRBV11-2,TRBJ2-5,NA,CASSLESARGRETQYF,TGTGCCAGCAGCTTAGAGTCGGCCAGGGGTCGAGAGACCCAGTACTTC
NA,TRBV27,TRBJ2-7,NA,CASSFPQVYEQYF,TGTGCCAGCAGTTTCCCGCAGGTGTACGAGCAGTACTTC
few,TRBV25-1,TRBJ2-2,TRBD1,CASSEAGQGGTGELFF,TGTGCCAGCAGTGAAGCGGGACAGGGGGGGACCGGGGAGCTGTTTTTT
NA,TRBV15,TRBJ1-1,NA,CATSGSQGHEAFF,TGTGCCACCAGCGGATCCCAGGGACATGAAGCTTTCTTT
NA,TRBV27,TRBJ2-1,TRBD1,CASSAGTGGNNEQFF,TGTGCCAGCAGTGCCGGGACAGGGGGCAACAATGAGCAGTTCTTC
once,TRBV15,TRBJ2-7,NA,CATSRDSGPYEQYF,TGTGCCACCAGCAGAGATAGCGGACCCTACGAGCAGTACTTC
few,TRBV27,TRBJ1-5,NA,CASSFNEGPNQPQHF,TGTGCCAGCAGTTTCAACGAGGGCCCCAATCAGCCCCAGCATTTT
NA,TRBV20-1,TRBJ2-7,TRBD1,CSASRGTGAIPYEQYF,TGCAGTGCTAGTCGGGGGACAGGGGCAATTCCCTACGAGCAGTACTTC
NA,TRBV4-2,TRBJ1-1,NA,CASSQSRANTEAFF,TGTGCCAGCAGCCAATCGAGAGCGAACACTGAAGCTTTCTTT
NA,TRBV9,TRBJ1-1,NA,CASSPPGDTEAFF,TGTGCCAGCAGCCCCCCGGGGGACACTGAAGCTTTCTTT
NA,TRBV7-6,TRBJ1-2,NA,CASSLTGLDGYTF,TGTGCCAGCAGCTTAACAGGGCTAGATGGCTACACCTTC
NA,TRBV15,TRBJ2-7,NA,CATSREDTATSYEQYF,TGTGCCACCAGCAGGGAGGATACAGCGACCTCCTACGAGCAGTACTTC
NA,TRBV28,TRBJ2-1,TRBD1,CASSLQGALYNEQFF,TGTGCCAGCAGTTTACAGGGGGCTCTGTACAATGAGCAGTTCTTC
NA,TRBV18,TRBJ2-1,TRBD2,CASSPASGAWNEQFF,TGTGCCAGCTCACCGGCGAGCGGGGCCTGGAATGAGCAGTTCTTC
NA,TRBV7-3,TRBJ2-6,NA,CASSPKVGSGANVLTF,TGTGCCAGCAGCCCAAAGGTTGGGAGTGGGGCCAACGTCCTGACTTTC
NA,TRBV7-3,TRBJ2-5,TRBD1,CASSVNRGETQYF,TGTGCCAGCAGCGTAAACAGGGGTGAGACCCAGTACTTC
NA,TRBV28,TRBJ1-1,NA,CASSFEISMNTEAFF,TGTGCCAGCAGTTTTGAAATATCTATGAACACTGAAGCTTTCTTT
NA,TRBV19,TRBJ1-1,TRBD1,CASSADRVTEAFF,TGTGCCAGTAGTGCCGACAGGGTCACTGAAGCTTTCTTT
NA,TRBV4-1,TRBJ2-2,TRBD2,CASSQGGTFRGEVNTGELFF,TGCGCCAGCAGCCAAGGTGGTACCTTTCGGGGGGAGGTTAACACCGGGGAGCTGTTTTTT
NA,TRBV7-2,TRBJ1-2,TRBD1,CASSLAATGYGYTF,TGTGCCAGCAGCTTAGCGGCGACAGGGTATGGCTACACCTTC
NA,TRBV27,TRBJ2-7,NA,CASRTRTVSYEQYF,TGTGCCAGCAGGACCCGGACAGTCTCCTACGAGCAGTACTTC
NA,TRBV5-1,TRBJ2-3,TRBD1,CASSSNPPGTGTDTQYF,TGCGCCAGCAGCTCGAACCCCCCCGGGACAGGCACAGATACGCAGTATTTT
NA,TRBV12-3/TRBV12-4,TRBJ1-4,NA,CASSRVDEKLFF,TGTGCCAGCAGTCGCGTGGATGAAAAACTGTTTTTT
NA,TRBV5-1,TRBJ1-3,NA,CASSLEGTGNTIYF,TGCGCCAGCAGCTTGGAGGGGACTGGAAACACCATATATTTT
NA,TRBV18,TRBJ2-3,NA,CASSPGNLYVRATDTQYF,TGTGCCAGCTCACCCGGGAACCTTTACGTGAGGGCTACAGATACGCAGTATTTT
NA,TRBV27,TRBJ2-7,NA,CASSFSGYEQYF,TGTGCCAGCAGTTTTAGCGGCTACGAGCAGTACTTC
NA,TRBV10-3,TRBJ1-5,NA,CAISATSYSNQPQHF,TGTGCCATCAGTGCCACATCTTATAGCAATCAGCCCCAGCATTTT
NA,TRBV5-1,TRBJ1-2,NA,CASSESPNYGYTF,TGCGCCAGCAGCGAGTCGCCCAACTATGGCTACACCTTC
NA,TRBV7-9,TRBJ2-3,TRBD1,CASSFRQGRTDTQYF,TGTGCCAGCAGCTTCAGACAGGGGAGGACAGATACGCAGTATTTT
NA,TRBV19,TRBJ2-7,TRBD2,CASRSWTGGDSYEQYF,TGTGCCAGTAGATCTTGGACGGGAGGTGATTCCTACGAGCAGTACTTC
NA,TRBV15,TRBJ1-4,TRBD1,CATSRGQGKDEKLFF,TGTGCCACCAGCAGAGGACAGGGGAAGGATGAAAAACTGTTTTTT
NA,TRBV29-1,TRBJ1-4,NA,CSVGRANEKLFF,TGCAGCGTTGGGCGGGCTAATGAAAAACTGTTTTTT
NA,TRBV3-1/TRBV3-2,TRBJ1-3,TRBD1,CASSRGDSGNTIYF,TGTGCCAGCAGCCGAGGGGACAGTGGAAACACCATATATTTT
NA,TRBV28,TRBJ1-4,NA,CASTTGGKLFF,TGTGCCAGCACGACGGGGGGAAAACTGTTTTTT
NA,TRBV27,TRBJ2-7,TRBD2,CASSSRTSGTEQYF,TGTGCCAGCAGTTCTAGGACTAGCGGGACGGAGCAGTACTTC
large,TRBV28,TRBJ2-1,TRBD2,CASSYGTSGDEQFF,TGTGCCAGCAGTTATGGGACTAGCGGCGATGAGCAGTTCTTC
NA,TRBV2,TRBJ2-4,NA,CASREGNIQYF,TGTGCCAGCAGGGAGGGGAACATTCAGTACTTC
NA,TRBV5-1,TRBJ1-6,NA,CASSLVSGDSPLHF,TGCGCCAGCAGCTTGGTATCCGGGGATTCACCCCTCCACTTT
NA,TRBV5-6,TRBJ1-4,NA,CASSLGTASNEKLFF,TGTGCCAGCAGCTTGGGGACAGCGTCTAATGAAAAACTGTTTTTT
once,TRBV7-9,TRBJ1-4,NA,CASSLGRGGANEKLFF,TGTGCCAGCAGCTTAGGACGGGGGGGCGCTAATGAAAAACTGTTTTTT
once,TRBV3-1/TRBV3-2,TRBJ2-7,TRBD2,CASSQSPIGRARDEQYF,TGTGCCAGCAGCCAATCCCCGATCGGGAGGGCCCGGGACGAGCAGTACTTC
NA,TRBV2,TRBJ1-2,NA,CASRGQTTNYGYTF,TGTGCCAGCAGAGGACAGACAACTAACTATGGCTACACCTTC
NA,TRBV6-5,TRBJ1-1,NA,CASSYSGAGEAFF,TGTGCCAGCAGTTACTCGGGGGCCGGTGAAGCTTTCTTT